This entry describes one T cell receptor (beta chain). Sequenced by immunoSEQ multiplex PCR; TCRdb stores in-frame clones only, minus some. The table records about 85,000 clones, more than 85% of them present only once. The data were taken from a study of T cell changes during pregnancy in multiple sclerosis. This CDR3 spans 14 amino acids. V shed 2 bases, J shed 3 bases, and the junction held 1 base outside the gene matches. Per the germline V gene, CDR1 is MNHNY and CDR2 is SVGAGI (reference sequence). This chain links TRBV6-6 with TRBJ1-1; TRBD1 matches 9 bases. The source material was peripheral blood, sampled in the first trimester of pregnancy. The TCR was taken from a female donor with multiple sclerosis, enrolled in a pregnancy study. This CDR3 is CASSYRTGDTEAFF. The CDR3 DNA sequence: TGTGCCAGCAGTTACCGGACAGGGGACACTGAAGCTTTCTTT.